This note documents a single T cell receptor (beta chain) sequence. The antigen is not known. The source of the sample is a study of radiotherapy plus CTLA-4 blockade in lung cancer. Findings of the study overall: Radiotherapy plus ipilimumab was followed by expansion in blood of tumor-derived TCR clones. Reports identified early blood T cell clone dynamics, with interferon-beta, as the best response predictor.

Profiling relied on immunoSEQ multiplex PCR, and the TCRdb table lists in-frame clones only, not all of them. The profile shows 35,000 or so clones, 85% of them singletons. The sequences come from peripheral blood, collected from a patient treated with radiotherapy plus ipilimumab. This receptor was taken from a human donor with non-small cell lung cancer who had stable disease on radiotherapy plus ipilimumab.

This chain's CDR3 is CASSLLAGTYNEQFF. Written as DNA, the CDR3 is TGTGCCAGCAGCTTACTAGCGGGAACCTACAATGAGCAGTTCTTC. The chain uses TRBV7-6 and TRBJ2-1, with 9 nucleotides matching TRBD2. The CDR3 covers 15 residues. The V gene's germline CDR1 is SGHVS and CDR2 FNYEAQ. Germline trimming cut 2 bases from V and 2 bases from J; bases unmatched to any gene: 1.